This record covers a single TCR beta chain. This entry comes from a study of T cells in Graves' hyperthyroidism and ophthalmopathy. Per the germline V gene, CDR1 is LGHDT and CDR2 is YNNKEL (reference sequence). Unmatched junction bases numbered 9, after V lost 0 bases and J lost 0 bases. CDR3 length: 19 residues. What was amplified from RNA transcripts were TCR beta CDR3 regions. HTBI primers were used for first-round RT-PCR of the TCR CDR3. TCRdb fed the multiplex PCR reads into MiXCR, producing one record per CDR3 protein. The table has about 350,000 distinct CDR3 sequences, approximately 14% seen once; the top ten hold 20% to 25%. Orbital computed tomography, thyroid ultrasound, serum thyroxine and TRAb, and clinical symptoms together informed the diagnoses.

V gene TRBV3-1 combines with J gene TRBJ2-1, with 9 positions matching TRBD2. Sequencing was done on a sample of blood. This TCR derives from a woman in her twenties or thirties with Graves' hyperthyroidism. In nucleotides, the CDR3 is TGTGCCAGCAGCCAAGATCTCGGTGGGACTAGCAGCTCCTACAATGAGCAGTTCTTC. It yields the protein CASSQDLGGTSSSYNEQFF.